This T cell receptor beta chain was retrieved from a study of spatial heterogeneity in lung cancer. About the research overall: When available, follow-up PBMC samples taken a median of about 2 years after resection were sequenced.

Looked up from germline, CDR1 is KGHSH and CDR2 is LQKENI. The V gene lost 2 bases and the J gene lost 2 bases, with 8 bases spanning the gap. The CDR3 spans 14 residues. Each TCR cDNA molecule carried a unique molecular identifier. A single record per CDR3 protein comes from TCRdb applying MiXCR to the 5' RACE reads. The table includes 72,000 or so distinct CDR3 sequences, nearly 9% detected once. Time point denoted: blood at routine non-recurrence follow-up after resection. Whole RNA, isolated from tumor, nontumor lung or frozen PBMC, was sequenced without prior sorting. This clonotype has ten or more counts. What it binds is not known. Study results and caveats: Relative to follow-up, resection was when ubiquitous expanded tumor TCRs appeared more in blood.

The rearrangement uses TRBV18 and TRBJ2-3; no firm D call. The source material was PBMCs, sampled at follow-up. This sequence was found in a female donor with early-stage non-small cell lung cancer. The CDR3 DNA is TGTGCCAGCTCACCAATACCTCCCACAGATACGCAGTATTTT. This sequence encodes CASSPIPPTDTQYF. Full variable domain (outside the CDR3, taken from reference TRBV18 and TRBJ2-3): NAGVMQNPRHLVRRRGQEARLRCSPMKGHSHVYWYRQLPEEGLKFMVYLQKENIIDESGMPKERFSAEFPKEGPSILRIQQVVRGDSAAYFCASSPIPPTDTQYFGPGTRLTVL.